A selection of T cell receptor beta chains follows, all from one sample in a study of shared clonotypes between healthy human individuals. The repertoire was sequenced with immunoSEQ multiplex PCR; TCRdb's copy has only in-frame clones and lacks some. This sample has hundreds of thousands of clones, with around 75% found just once. Sequencing used PBMCs. The receptors were sampled from a woman aged 40 to 55 in good health. Some clones in this sample may be carry-over from other donors' samples. Each CDR3 is given with its conserved first and last residue. A D gene is named only where the DNA matches it firmly. Size is stated for part of the rows, as once, few or many counts, or as a class when the clone is expanded.

v_gene: TRBV5-6; j_gene: TRBJ2-5; abundance: NA; d_gene: NA; CDR3aa: CASSLVPRETQYF; CDR3nt: TGTGCCAGCAGCTTGGTCCCCAGGGAGACCCAGTACTTC
v_gene: TRBV6-6; j_gene: TRBJ2-7; abundance: NA; d_gene: NA; CDR3aa: CASSYFEGGSYEQYF; CDR3nt: TGTGCCAGCAGTTACTTCGAGGGGGGCTCCTACGAGCAGTACTTC
v_gene: TRBV7-2; j_gene: TRBJ1-2; abundance: NA; d_gene: NA; CDR3aa: CASSLGGLQAGYTF; CDR3nt: TGTGCCAGCAGCTTAGGGGGTCTCCAGGCGGGCTACACCTTC
v_gene: TRBV28; j_gene: TRBJ1-6; abundance: NA; d_gene: NA; CDR3aa: CASSLDSNSPLHF; CDR3nt: TGTGCCAGCAGTTTAGATAGCAATTCACCCCTCCACTTT
v_gene: TRBV5-8; j_gene: TRBJ1-2; abundance: NA; d_gene: TRBD1; CDR3aa: CASSSRPGQGGYLNYGYTF; CDR3nt: TGTGCCAGCAGCTCCCGCCCGGGACAGGGTGGTTACTTAAACTATGGCTACACCTTC
v_gene: TRBV21-1; j_gene: TRBJ1-5; abundance: once; d_gene: NA; CDR3aa: CASSSRQVRGKSSQPQHF; CDR3nt: TGTGCCAGCAGCTCCAGGCAGGTAAGGGGAAAATCATCACAGCCCCAGCATTTT
v_gene: TRBV6-6; j_gene: TRBJ2-7; abundance: once; d_gene: NA; CDR3aa: CASSVGVPVPEQYF; CDR3nt: TGTGCCAGCAGTGTAGGGGTGCCGGTCCCCGAGCAGTACTTC
v_gene: TRBV19; j_gene: TRBJ1-1; abundance: NA; d_gene: NA; CDR3aa: CASSIRDMNTEAFF; CDR3nt: TGTGCCAGTAGTATCAGAGATATGAACACTGAAGCTTTCTTT
v_gene: TRBV2; j_gene: TRBJ1-5; abundance: NA; d_gene: TRBD1; CDR3aa: CASSRDRGGNQPQHF; CDR3nt: TGTGCCAGCAGTAGAGACAGGGGTGGCAATCAGCCCCAGCATTTT
v_gene: TRBV12-1; j_gene: TRBJ2-7; abundance: NA; d_gene: NA; CDR3aa: CASSFNVPLREGQVEQYF; CDR3nt: TGTGCCAGCAGCTTTAACGTTCCTCTACGGGAGGGCCAAGTGGAGCAGTACTTC
v_gene: TRBV6-6; j_gene: TRBJ1-4; abundance: NA; d_gene: NA; CDR3aa: CASSKAEELFF; CDR3nt: TGTGCCAGCAGTAAGGCTGAAGAACTGTTTTTT
v_gene: TRBV28; j_gene: TRBJ2-7; abundance: NA; d_gene: TRBD2; CDR3aa: CASSLRTSGSSEQYF; CDR3nt: TGTGCCAGCAGTTTAAGGACTAGCGGGAGCTCCGAGCAGTACTTC
v_gene: TRBV30; j_gene: TRBJ2-3; abundance: NA; d_gene: TRBD2; CDR3aa: CAWSAGTSGFTSTDTQYF; CDR3nt: TGTGCCTGGAGTGCCGGGACTAGCGGATTTACTTCCACAGATACGCAGTATTTT
v_gene: TRBV18; j_gene: TRBJ1-2; abundance: NA; d_gene: TRBD1; CDR3aa: CASSPSAGTGIGYTF; CDR3nt: TGTGCCAGCTCACCATCAGCCGGGACAGGGATTGGCTACACCTTC
v_gene: TRBV5-1; j_gene: TRBJ2-5; abundance: NA; d_gene: NA; CDR3aa: CASSLEQGAGETQYF; CDR3nt: TGCGCCAGCAGCTTGGAACAGGGAGCCGGAGAGACCCAGTACTTC
v_gene: TRBV5-4; j_gene: TRBJ2-7; abundance: NA; d_gene: TRBD2; CDR3aa: CASSQGGSGRADEQYF; CDR3nt: TGTGCCAGCAGCCAAGGAGGTTCTGGGAGGGCCGACGAGCAGTACTTC